This T cell receptor beta chain was profiled in a study of regulatory T cells in long-lasting Graves disease. Time point of the sample: newly diagnosed GD, antithyroid drugs for less than 3 months. PBMC-derived RNA was used for the TCR library. EDTA tubes received about 9.2 milliliters of collected peripheral blood. Sequencing libraries for TCR beta were prepared with iRepertoire HTBI primers and Arm-PCR of CDR3 regions. TCRdb re-analysed the multiplex PCR reads in MiXCR, keeping a single row per CDR3 protein. The sample has hundreds of thousands of distinct CDR3 sequences; roughly 15% are singletons. Many counts were recorded for this clonotype. This CDR3 has 13 residues. Germline lookup yields CDR1 SNHLY and CDR2 FYNNEI. V was cut by 10 bases and J by 5 bases, with 17 bases left in between. The sample was also linked to a second study, of T cells in Graves' hyperthyroidism and ophthalmopathy. That work contributes: Model-based prediction identified ophthalmopathy a median approximately 6.2 months prior to its onset.

V is TRBV2 and J is TRBJ1-1, with D possibly TRBD1 on 5 matching bases. This TCR came from a woman in her forties or fifties with Graves disease. The sample here was peripheral blood mononuclear cells (PBMCs), taken at new diagnosis, from a patient treated with antithyroid drugs. CDR3 sequence reads: CATPGGESTEAFF. CDR3 in DNA: TGTGCCACCCCGGGGGGGGAAAGTACTGAAGCTTTCTTT.